Listed below are T cell receptor beta chains from one sample, sequenced in a study of blood T cell repertoires in COVID-19. Sequencing was performed with immunoSEQ multiplex PCR; in TCRdb, only in-frame clones are kept and a portion is missing. This table holds some 64,000 clones, about 80% found once. The sequencing input was peripheral blood. These receptors were taken from a man older than 75 with active or convalescent COVID-19. Each CDR3 is given with its conserved first and last residue. Each record gives: D gene, V gene, clone size, J gene, CDR3 protein, CDR3 DNA. D genes are given only for firm matches. Clone size is not always given. Where it is, it says once, few, many or a class for expanded clones.

d_gene: TRBD1
v_gene: TRBV5-1
abundance: once
j_gene: TRBJ1-6
CDR3aa: CASSWGQGSGNSPLHF
CDR3nt: TGCGCCAGCAGCTGGGGACAGGGCTCGGGTAATTCACCCCTCCACTTT

d_gene: TRBD1
v_gene: TRBV27
abundance: few
j_gene: TRBJ1-5
CDR3aa: CASSSGQGGGQPQHF
CDR3nt: TGTGCCAGCAGTTCCGGACAGGGGGGGGGTCAGCCCCAGCATTTT

d_gene: TRBD1
v_gene: TRBV10-1
abundance: once
j_gene: TRBJ2-5
CDR3aa: CASSPMTGGETQYF
CDR3nt: TGCGCCAGCAGTCCTATGACAGGGGGAGAGACCCAGTACTTC

d_gene: -
v_gene: TRBV20-1
abundance: -
j_gene: TRBJ2-1
CDR3aa: CSWGDMNEQFF
CDR3nt: TGCAGTTGGGGGGATATGAATGAGCAGTTCTTC

d_gene: TRBD2
v_gene: TRBV7-2
abundance: -
j_gene: TRBJ2-2
CDR3aa: CASSLASGDNTGELFF
CDR3nt: TGTGCCAGCAGCTTAGCCAGCGGGGATAACACCGGGGAGCTGTTTTTT

d_gene: TRBD2
v_gene: TRBV4-1
abundance: -
j_gene: TRBJ2-7
CDR3aa: CASSPVRGTSGMSSYEQYF
CDR3nt: TGCGCCAGCAGCCCCGTCCGAGGGACTAGCGGGATGAGCTCCTACGAGCAGTACTTC

d_gene: -
v_gene: TRBV19
abundance: -
j_gene: TRBJ1-2
CDR3aa: CATYTGSYGYTF
CDR3nt: TGTGCCACGTACACAGGGTCTTATGGCTACACCTTC

d_gene: TRBD2
v_gene: TRBV19
abundance: -
j_gene: TRBJ2-7
CDR3aa: CASRSLRGTSDYEQYF
CDR3nt: TGTGCCAGTAGATCACTCAGAGGGACTAGCGACTACGAGCAGTACTTC

d_gene: TRBD1
v_gene: TRBV30
abundance: -
j_gene: TRBJ1-1
CDR3aa: CAWSRDRGGTEAFF
CDR3nt: TGTGCCTGGAGTAGGGACAGGGGTGGCACTGAAGCTTTCTTT

d_gene: TRBD1
v_gene: TRBV4-2
abundance: once
j_gene: TRBJ2-3
CDR3aa: CASSQEDRGLTDTQYF
CDR3nt: TGTGCCAGCAGCCAAGAGGACAGGGGGCTAACAGATACGCAGTATTTT

d_gene: TRBD1
v_gene: TRBV4-1
abundance: -
j_gene: TRBJ2-7
CDR3aa: CASSQVAGTASYEQYF
CDR3nt: TGCGCCAGCAGCCAAGTTGCCGGGACAGCCTCCTACGAGCAGTACTTC

d_gene: TRBD2
v_gene: TRBV11-2
abundance: many
j_gene: TRBJ2-1
CDR3aa: CASRDYSGGTHNEQFF
CDR3nt: TGTGCCAGCAGGGATTATAGCGGGGGGACCCACAATGAGCAGTTCTTC

d_gene: -
v_gene: TRBV3-1/TRBV3-2
abundance: few
j_gene: TRBJ2-2
CDR3aa: CASRDNWAGELFF
CDR3nt: TGTGCCAGCAGGGACAATTGGGCCGGGGAGCTGTTTTTT

d_gene: TRBD1
v_gene: TRBV18
abundance: -
j_gene: TRBJ1-4
CDR3aa: CASSRDSLNEKLFF
CDR3nt: TGTGCCAGCTCACGGGACAGCCTAAATGAAAAACTGTTTTTT

d_gene: -
v_gene: TRBV6-1
abundance: -
j_gene: TRBJ2-7
CDR3aa: CASSETRGGTGQTYEQYF
CDR3nt: TGTGCCAGCAGTGAAACCAGGGGGGGGACAGGCCAAACCTACGAGCAGTACTTC

d_gene: -
v_gene: TRBV28
abundance: -
j_gene: TRBJ2-2
CDR3aa: CASNLGANTGELFF
CDR3nt: TGTGCCAGCAACCTAGGGGCAAACACCGGGGAGCTGTTTTTT

d_gene: -
v_gene: TRBV14
abundance: -
j_gene: TRBJ1-1
CDR3aa: CASSLSGVTEAFF
CDR3nt: TGTGCCAGCAGCCTCTCCGGGGTCACTGAAGCTTTCTTT

d_gene: -
v_gene: TRBV2
abundance: few
j_gene: TRBJ1-1
CDR3aa: CASSLDGGETEAFF
CDR3nt: TGTGCCAGCAGTCTGGATGGGGGGGAAACTGAAGCTTTCTTT

d_gene: TRBD1
v_gene: TRBV27
abundance: -
j_gene: TRBJ1-2
CDR3aa: CATSLGGRGSGYTF
CDR3nt: TGTGCCACCTCCCTAGGGGGCAGGGGGAGTGGCTACACCTTC

d_gene: TRBD2
v_gene: TRBV7-2
abundance: -
j_gene: TRBJ2-7
CDR3aa: CASSSRRSGGPYEQYF
CDR3nt: TGTGCCAGCAGCTCACGTAGGTCGGGGGGTCCCTACGAGCAGTACTTC

d_gene: -
v_gene: TRBV10-3
abundance: -
j_gene: TRBJ2-5
CDR3aa: CAIRRAGYQETQYF
CDR3nt: TGTGCCATCAGGCGAGCAGGATACCAAGAGACCCAGTACTTC

d_gene: -
v_gene: TRBV19
abundance: -
j_gene: TRBJ2-1
CDR3aa: CATKTGGLVYNEQFF
CDR3nt: TGTGCCACCAAAACCGGGGGGCTTGTCTACAATGAGCAGTTCTTC

d_gene: -
v_gene: TRBV2
abundance: once
j_gene: TRBJ2-2
CDR3aa: CASNLGLNTGELFF
CDR3nt: TGTGCCAGCAACCTGGGCCTTAACACCGGGGAGCTGTTTTTT

d_gene: TRBD1
v_gene: TRBV24-1
abundance: -
j_gene: TRBJ2-5
CDR3aa: CATSAQGTGGSETQYF
CDR3nt: TGTGCCACCAGTGCCCAAGGGACAGGGGGCTCGGAGACCCAGTACTTC

d_gene: -
v_gene: TRBV28
abundance: -
j_gene: TRBJ1-4
CDR3aa: CASSLVSGNNEKLFF
CDR3nt: TGTGCCAGCAGTTTGGTCTCAGGGAATAATGAAAAACTGTTTTTT

d_gene: -
v_gene: TRBV12-3/TRBV12-4
abundance: -
j_gene: TRBJ1-1
CDR3aa: CASSWGWNTEAFF
CDR3nt: TGTGCCAGCAGTTGGGGCTGGAACACTGAAGCTTTCTTT

d_gene: TRBD1
v_gene: TRBV5-3
abundance: -
j_gene: TRBJ1-4
CDR3aa: CARISSYRDRAEKLFF
CDR3nt: TGTGCCAGAATAAGTAGTTATCGGGACAGGGCTGAAAAACTGTTTTTT

d_gene: TRBD1
v_gene: TRBV28
abundance: -
j_gene: TRBJ1-4
CDR3aa: CASRLGQHNEKLFF
CDR3nt: TGTGCCAGCAGATTGGGACAGCATAATGAAAAACTGTTTTTT

d_gene: TRBD1
v_gene: TRBV4-1
abundance: -
j_gene: TRBJ1-6
CDR3aa: CASSQASGTGAPLHF
CDR3nt: TGCGCCAGCAGCCAAGCCTCCGGGACAGGGGCACCCCTCCACTTT

d_gene: -
v_gene: TRBV15
abundance: -
j_gene: TRBJ2-5
CDR3aa: CATSRDSRKETQYF
CDR3nt: TGTGCCACCAGCAGAGATTCTAGGAAAGAGACCCAGTACTTC

d_gene: -
v_gene: TRBV6-5
abundance: -
j_gene: TRBJ1-4
CDR3aa: CASRRQVNEKLFF
CDR3nt: TGTGCCAGCAGACGACAGGTTAATGAAAAACTGTTTTTT

d_gene: -
v_gene: TRBV27
abundance: -
j_gene: TRBJ2-5
CDR3aa: CASSFLGRETQYF
CDR3nt: TGTGCCAGCAGTTTCTTGGGGAGAGAGACCCAGTACTTC

d_gene: TRBD1
v_gene: TRBV5-6
abundance: -
j_gene: TRBJ2-2
CDR3aa: CASSPETGDPGTGELFF
CDR3nt: TGTGCCAGCAGCCCGGAGACAGGGGATCCGGGAACCGGGGAGCTGTTTTTT

d_gene: TRBD2
v_gene: TRBV5-4
abundance: few
j_gene: TRBJ2-3
CDR3aa: CASSRRTSGTTDTQYF
CDR3nt: TGTGCCAGCAGCCGCCGGACTAGCGGGACGACAGATACGCAGTATTTT

d_gene: -
v_gene: TRBV24-1
abundance: -
j_gene: TRBJ2-5
CDR3aa: CATSGGPGARETQYF
CDR3nt: TGTGCCACCAGTGGGGGGCCCGGGGCACGGGAGACCCAGTACTTC

d_gene: -
v_gene: TRBV5-1
abundance: few
j_gene: TRBJ1-2
CDR3aa: CASTPAGYDYGYTF
CDR3nt: TGCGCCAGCACCCCGGCCGGGTACGACTATGGCTACACCTTC

d_gene: -
v_gene: TRBV10-1
abundance: -
j_gene: TRBJ2-3
CDR3aa: CASSRGEVNTQYF
CDR3nt: TGCGCCAGCAGTCGCGGGGAGGTAAATACGCAGTATTTT

d_gene: TRBD1
v_gene: TRBV28
abundance: -
j_gene: TRBJ1-2
CDR3aa: CASSFPGQAYYGYTF
CDR3nt: TGTGCCAGCAGTTTCCCGGGACAGGCGTACTATGGCTACACCTTC

d_gene: -
v_gene: TRBV7-6
abundance: few
j_gene: TRBJ2-3
CDR3aa: CATGVHTDTQYF
CDR3nt: TGTGCCACGGGAGTTCACACAGATACGCAGTATTTT

d_gene: TRBD2
v_gene: TRBV4-1
abundance: few
j_gene: TRBJ2-3
CDR3aa: CASSQGHTRGGTDTQYF
CDR3nt: TGCGCCAGCAGCCAAGGCCACACGCGGGGGGGCACAGATACGCAGTATTTT